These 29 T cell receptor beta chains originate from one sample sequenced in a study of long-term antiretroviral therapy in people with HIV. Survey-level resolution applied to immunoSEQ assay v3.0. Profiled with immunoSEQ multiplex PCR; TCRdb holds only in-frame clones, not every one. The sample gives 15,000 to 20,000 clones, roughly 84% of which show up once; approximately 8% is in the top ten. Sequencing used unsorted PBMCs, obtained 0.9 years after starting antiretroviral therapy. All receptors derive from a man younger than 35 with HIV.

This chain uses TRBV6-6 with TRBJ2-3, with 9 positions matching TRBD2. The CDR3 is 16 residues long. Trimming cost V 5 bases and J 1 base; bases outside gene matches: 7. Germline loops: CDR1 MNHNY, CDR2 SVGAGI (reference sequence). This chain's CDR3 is CASSPNLAGRTDTQYF. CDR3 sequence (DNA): TGTGCCAGCAGTCCCAACCTAGCGGGACGCACAGATACGCAGTATTTT.

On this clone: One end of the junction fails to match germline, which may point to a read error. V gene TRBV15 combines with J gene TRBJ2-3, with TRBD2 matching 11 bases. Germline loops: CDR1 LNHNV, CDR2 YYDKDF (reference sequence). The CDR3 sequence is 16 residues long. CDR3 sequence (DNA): TGTGCCACCAGCACTAGCGGGGGGCTCAGCACATATACGCAGTATTTT. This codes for CATSTSGGLSTYTQYF.

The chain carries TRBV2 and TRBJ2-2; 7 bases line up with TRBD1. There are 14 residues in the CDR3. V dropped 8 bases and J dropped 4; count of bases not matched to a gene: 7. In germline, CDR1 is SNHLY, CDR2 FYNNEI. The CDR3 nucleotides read TGTGCCAGCTCGGGGCCAGGGGGCACCGGGGAGCTGTTTTTT. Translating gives CASSGPGGTGELFF.

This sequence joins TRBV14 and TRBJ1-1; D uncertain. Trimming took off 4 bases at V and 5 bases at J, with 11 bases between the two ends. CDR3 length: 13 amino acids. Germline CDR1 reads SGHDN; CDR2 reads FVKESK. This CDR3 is CASSRLRTTEAFF. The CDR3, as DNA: TGTGCCAGCAGCCGTCTCCGGACGACTGAAGCTTTCTTT.

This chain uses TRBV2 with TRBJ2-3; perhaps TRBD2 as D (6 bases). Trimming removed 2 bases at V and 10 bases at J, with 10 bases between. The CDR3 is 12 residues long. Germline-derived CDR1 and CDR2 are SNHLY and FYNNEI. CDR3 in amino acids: CASSEWAGSQYF. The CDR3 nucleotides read TGTGCCAGCAGTGAATGGGCGGGGTCGCAGTATTTT.

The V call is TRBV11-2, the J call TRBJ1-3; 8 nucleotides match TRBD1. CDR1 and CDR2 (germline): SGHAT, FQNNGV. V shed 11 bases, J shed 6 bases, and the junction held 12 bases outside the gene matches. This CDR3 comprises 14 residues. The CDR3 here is CAVQGATGENTIYF. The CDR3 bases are TGTGCCGTGCAGGGGGCAACAGGGGAAAACACCATATATTTT.

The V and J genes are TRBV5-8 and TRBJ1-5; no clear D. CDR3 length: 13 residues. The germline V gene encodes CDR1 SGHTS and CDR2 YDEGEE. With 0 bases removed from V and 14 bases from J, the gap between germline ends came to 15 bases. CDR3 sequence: CASSLGSGRGKHF. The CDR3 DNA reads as TGTGCCAGCAGCTTGGGCTCAGGTCGCGGGAAGCATTTT.

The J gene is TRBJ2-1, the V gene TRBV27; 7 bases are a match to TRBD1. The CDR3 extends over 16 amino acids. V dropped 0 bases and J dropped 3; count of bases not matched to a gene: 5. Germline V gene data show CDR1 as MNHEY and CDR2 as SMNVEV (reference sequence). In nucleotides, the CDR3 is TGTGCCAGCAGTTTATCGACAGGGCCCGTCTACAATGAGCAGTTCTTC. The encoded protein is CASSLSTGPVYNEQFF.

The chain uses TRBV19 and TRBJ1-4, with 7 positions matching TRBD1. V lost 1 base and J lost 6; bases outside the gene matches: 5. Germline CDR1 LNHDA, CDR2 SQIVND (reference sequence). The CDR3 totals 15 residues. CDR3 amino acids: CASSIGDRPYEKLFF. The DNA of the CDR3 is TGTGCCAGTAGTATAGGGGACAGACCATATGAAAAACTGTTTTTT.

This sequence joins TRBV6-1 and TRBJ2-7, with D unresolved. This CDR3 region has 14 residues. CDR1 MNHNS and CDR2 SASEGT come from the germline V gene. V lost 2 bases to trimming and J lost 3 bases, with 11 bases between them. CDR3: CASSEWVGDYEQYV. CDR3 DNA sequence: TGTGCCAGCAGTGAATGGGTTGGGGACTACGAGCAGTACGTC.

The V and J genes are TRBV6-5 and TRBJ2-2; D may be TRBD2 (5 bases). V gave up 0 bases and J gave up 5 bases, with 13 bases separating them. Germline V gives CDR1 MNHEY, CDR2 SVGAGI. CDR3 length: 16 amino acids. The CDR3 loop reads CASSYSREIRTGELFF. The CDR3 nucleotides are TGTGCCAGCAGTTACTCGAGGGAGATTCGGACCGGGGAGCTGTTTTTT.

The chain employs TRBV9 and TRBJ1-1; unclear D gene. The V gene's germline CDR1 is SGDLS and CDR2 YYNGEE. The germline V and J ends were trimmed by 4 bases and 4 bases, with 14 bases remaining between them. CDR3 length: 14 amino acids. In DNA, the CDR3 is TGTGCCAGCAGCCAAAAAGGATGGGCCACTGAAGCTTTCTTT. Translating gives CASSQKGWATEAFF.

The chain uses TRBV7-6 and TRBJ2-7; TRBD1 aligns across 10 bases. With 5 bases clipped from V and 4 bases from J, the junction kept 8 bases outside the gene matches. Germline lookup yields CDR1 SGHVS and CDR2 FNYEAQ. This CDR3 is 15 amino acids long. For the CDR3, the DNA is TGTGCCAGCAGCCCACCCGGGACAGGGGTATACGAGCAGTACTTC. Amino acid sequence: CASSPPGTGVYEQYF.

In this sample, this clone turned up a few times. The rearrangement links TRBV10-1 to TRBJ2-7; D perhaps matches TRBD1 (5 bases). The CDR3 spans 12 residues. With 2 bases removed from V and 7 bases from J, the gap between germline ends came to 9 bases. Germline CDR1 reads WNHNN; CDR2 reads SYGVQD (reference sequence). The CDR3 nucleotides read TGCGCCAGCAGTGAGACAGGCATGGAGCAGTACTTC. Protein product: CASSETGMEQYF.

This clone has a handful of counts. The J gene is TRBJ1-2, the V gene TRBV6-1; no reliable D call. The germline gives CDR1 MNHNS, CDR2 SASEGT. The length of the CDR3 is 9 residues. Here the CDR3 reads CATNWGYTF. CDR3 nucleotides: TGTGCAACTAATTGGGGCTACACCTTC.

In nucleotides, the CDR3 is TGCGCCAGCACAGGTGGGGGGCGGACCGGGGAGCTGTTTTTT. Encoded protein: CASTGGGRTGELFF. The chain joins TRBV4-1 to TRBJ2-2; possibly TRBD1 or TRBD2 for D (6 bases each). The CDR3 runs to 14 residues. The V end lost 7 bases, the J end lost 5 bases, and 14 bases lay between the germline ends. The germline V gene has CDR1 MGHRA and CDR2 YSYEKL.

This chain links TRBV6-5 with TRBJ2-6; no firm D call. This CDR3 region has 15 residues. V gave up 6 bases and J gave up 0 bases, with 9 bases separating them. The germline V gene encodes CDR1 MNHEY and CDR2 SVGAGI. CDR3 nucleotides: TGTGCCAGCAGCCATGTACGCTCTGGGGCCAACGTCCTGACTTTC. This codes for CASSHVRSGANVLTF.

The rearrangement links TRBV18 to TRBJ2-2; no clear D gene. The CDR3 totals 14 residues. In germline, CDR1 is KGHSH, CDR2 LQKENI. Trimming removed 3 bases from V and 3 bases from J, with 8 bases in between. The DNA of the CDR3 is TGTGCCAGCTCACCTACTCTTCACACCGGGGAGCTGTTTTTT. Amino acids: CASSPTLHTGELFF.

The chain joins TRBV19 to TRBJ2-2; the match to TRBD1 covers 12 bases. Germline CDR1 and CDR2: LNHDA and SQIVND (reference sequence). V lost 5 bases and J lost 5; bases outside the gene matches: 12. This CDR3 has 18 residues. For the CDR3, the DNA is TGTGCCAGTAGTCTCATTGGGGACAGGGGGCATCGGACCGGGGAGCTGTTTTTT. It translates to CASSLIGDRGHRTGELFF.

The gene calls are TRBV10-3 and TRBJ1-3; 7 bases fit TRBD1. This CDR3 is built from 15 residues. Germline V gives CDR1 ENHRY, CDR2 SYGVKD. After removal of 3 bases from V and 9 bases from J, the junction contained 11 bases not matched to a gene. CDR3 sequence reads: CAISDLDAGGRTIYF. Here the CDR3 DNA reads TGTGCCATCAGTGATCTCGACGCAGGGGGGCGCACCATATATTTT.

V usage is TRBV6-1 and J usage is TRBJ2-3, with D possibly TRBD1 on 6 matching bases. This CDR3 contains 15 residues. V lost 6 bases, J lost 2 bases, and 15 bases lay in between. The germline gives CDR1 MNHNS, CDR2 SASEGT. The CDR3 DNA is TGTGCCAGCAGAGAATCAGGGGCTTTCACAGATACGCAGTATTTT. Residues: CASRESGAFTDTQYF.

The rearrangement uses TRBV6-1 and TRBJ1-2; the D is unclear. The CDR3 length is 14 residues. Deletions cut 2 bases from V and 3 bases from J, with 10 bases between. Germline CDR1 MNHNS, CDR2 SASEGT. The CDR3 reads CASSENEGYYGYTF. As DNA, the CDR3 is TGTGCCAGCAGTGAAAATGAGGGCTACTATGGCTACACCTTC.

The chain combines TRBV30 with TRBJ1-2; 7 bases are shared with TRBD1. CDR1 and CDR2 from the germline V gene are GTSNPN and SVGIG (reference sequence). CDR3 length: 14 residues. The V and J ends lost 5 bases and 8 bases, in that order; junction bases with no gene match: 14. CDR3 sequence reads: CAWDPTGRPRGYTF. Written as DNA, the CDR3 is TGTGCCTGGGACCCGACAGGGAGGCCGAGAGGCTACACCTTC. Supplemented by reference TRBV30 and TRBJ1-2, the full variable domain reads SQTIHQWPATLVQPVGSPLSLECTVEGTSNPNLYWYRQAAGRGLQLLFYSVGIGQISSEVPQNLSASRPQDRQFILSSKKLLLSDSGFYLCAWDPTGRPRGYTFGSGTRLTVV.

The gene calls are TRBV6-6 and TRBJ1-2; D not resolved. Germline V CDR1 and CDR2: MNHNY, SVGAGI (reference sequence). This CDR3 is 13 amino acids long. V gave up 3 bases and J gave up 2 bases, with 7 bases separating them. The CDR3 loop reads CASSYGGNYGYTF. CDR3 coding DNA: TGTGCCAGCAGTTATGGCGGGAACTATGGCTACACCTTC.

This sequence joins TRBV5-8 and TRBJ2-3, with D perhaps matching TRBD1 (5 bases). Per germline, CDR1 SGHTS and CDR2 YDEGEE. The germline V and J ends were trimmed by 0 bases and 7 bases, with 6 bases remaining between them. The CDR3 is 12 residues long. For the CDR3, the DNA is TGTGCCAGCAGCTTGGAGGGGTATACGCAGTATTTT. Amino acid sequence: CASSLEGYTQYF. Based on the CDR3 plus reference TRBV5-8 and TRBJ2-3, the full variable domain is EAGVTQSPTHLIKTRGQQATLRCSPISGHTSVYWYQQALGLGLQFLLWYDEGEERNRGNFPPRFSGRQFPNYSSELNVNALELEDSALYLCASSLEGYTQYFGPGTRLTVL.

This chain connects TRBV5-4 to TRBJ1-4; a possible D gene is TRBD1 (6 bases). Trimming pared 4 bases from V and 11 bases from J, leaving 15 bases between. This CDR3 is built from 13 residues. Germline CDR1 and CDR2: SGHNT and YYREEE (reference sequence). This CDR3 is CASSAPGTLKLFF. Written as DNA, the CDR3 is TGTGCCAGCAGCGCCCCCGGGACACTCAAACTGTTTTTT.

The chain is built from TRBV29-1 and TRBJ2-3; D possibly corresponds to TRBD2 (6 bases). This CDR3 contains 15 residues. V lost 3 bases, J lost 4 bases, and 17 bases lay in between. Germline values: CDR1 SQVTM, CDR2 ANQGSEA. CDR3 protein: CSVDPLRGKADTQYF. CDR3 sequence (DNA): TGCAGCGTTGATCCCCTCCGGGGGAAAGCAGATACGCAGTATTTT.

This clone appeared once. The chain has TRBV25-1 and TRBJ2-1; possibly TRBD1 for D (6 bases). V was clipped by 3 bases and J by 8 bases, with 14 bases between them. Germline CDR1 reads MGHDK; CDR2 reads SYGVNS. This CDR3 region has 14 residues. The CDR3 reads CASSEQGLIDEQFF. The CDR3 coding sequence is TGTGCCAGCAGTGAGCAGGGGCTGATCGATGAGCAGTTCTTC.

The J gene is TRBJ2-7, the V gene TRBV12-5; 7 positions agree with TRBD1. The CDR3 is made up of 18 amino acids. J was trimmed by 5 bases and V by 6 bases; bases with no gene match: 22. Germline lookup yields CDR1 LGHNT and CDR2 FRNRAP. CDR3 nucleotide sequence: TGTGCTAGTGGACCTGGTCCCCCTAGTCGGGACAGAGTGGACGAGCAGTACTTC. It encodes CASGPGPPSRDRVDEQYF.